A single sample gave rise to the 6 T cell receptor beta chains below, sequenced in a study of shared clonotypes between healthy human individuals. Libraries were prepared by immunoSEQ multiplex PCR; TCRdb keeps only in-frame clonotypes and omits some of them. The data contain approximately 500,000 clones, almost 97% of them seen just once; the ten biggest clones take up under 0.06%. Material for sequencing was naive CD4+ T cells sorted from blood. The sample's subset: CD45RA+ positively selected. All receptors come from a woman aged 25 to 45 in good health.

This clone was detected a few times. In the same sample, other DNA sequences code for this CDR3. The chain has TRBV20-1 and TRBJ1-2; no reliable D call. Trimming took 5 bases from V and 4 from J, leaving 5 bases between them. The length of the CDR3 is 10 residues. Per germline, CDR1 DFQATT and CDR2 SNEGSKA (reference sequence). The CDR3 region has the DNA TGCAGTGCTCCCCTCTATGGCTACACCTTC. This codes for CSAPLYGYTF.

The genes are TRBV5-4 and TRBJ2-7; no definite D call. The germline V gene encodes CDR1 SGHNT and CDR2 YYREEE (reference sequence). The CDR3 extends over 15 amino acids. V was trimmed by 3 bases and J by 2 bases, leaving 15 bases between them. DNA for the CDR3: TGTGCCAGCAGCTCGTTGATGGGGAACCCCTACGAGCAGTACTTC. Its translation: CASSSLMGNPYEQYF.

V and J are TRBV19 and TRBJ2-6; D gene uncertain. V lost 3 bases and J 2 bases, leaving 8 bases between the germline ends. This CDR3 is built from 15 residues. Per the germline V gene, CDR1 is LNHDA and CDR2 is SQIVND (reference sequence). CDR3 DNA sequence: TGTGCCAGTAGTATCTTCAGAGCTGGGGCCAACGTCCTGACTTTC. Translated, it gives CASSIFRAGANVLTF. The full variable domain, in which reference TRBV19 and TRBJ2-6 provide the parts outside the CDR3, is DGGITQSPKYLFRKEGQNVTLSCEQNLNHDAMYWYRQDPGQGLRLIYYSQIVNDFQKGDIAEGYSVSREKKESFPLTVTSAQKNPTAFYLCASSIFRAGANVLTFGAGSRLTVL.

The chain links TRBV6-1 to TRBJ2-7; a possible D gene is TRBD2 (6 bases). Trimming took off 5 bases at V and 0 bases at J, with 11 bases between the two ends. Germline CDR1 reads MNHNS; CDR2 reads SASEGT. CDR3 length: 14 amino acids. In DNA, the CDR3 is TGTGCCAGCAGTTCTAGCGTTCCCTCCTACGAGCAGTACTTC. Residues: CASSSSVPSYEQYF.

The rearrangement uses TRBV7-2 and TRBJ2-7; TRBD1 matches at 10 bases. CDR3 length equals 13 residues. V gave up 6 bases and J gave up 5 bases; unmatched junction bases: 4. Germline values: CDR1 SGHTA, CDR2 FQGNSA. DNA for the CDR3: TGTGCCAGCAGTGGGGACAGGGGCGACGAGCAGTACTTC. This encodes CASSGDRGDEQYF.

This chain joins TRBV5-5 and TRBJ2-7; 11 bases fit TRBD2. With V trimmed by 0 bases and J by 6 bases, 5 bases remained unmatched. The CDR3 spans 15 residues. CDR1 is SGHKS and CDR2 is YYEKEE in the germline V gene (reference sequence). CDR3 protein: CASSLGSSGRSEQYF. As DNA, the CDR3 is TGTGCCAGCAGCTTGGGGTCTAGCGGGAGGAGCGAGCAGTACTTC.